The 4 T cell receptor beta chains given below trace back to one sample, sequenced in a study of PD-1 blockade in classical Hodgkin lymphoma. All trial patients relapsed after autologous stem cell transplantation. Sequencing used immunoSEQ multiplex PCR; TCRdb keeps in-frame clones, though not all of them. This table has fewer than 100,000 clones, over 85% appearing once. The specimen was peripheral blood mononuclear cells (PBMCs), collected at baseline. The source of these receptors is a human donor with classical Hodgkin lymphoma.

This chain uses TRBV2 with TRBJ1-1; no reliable D call. V shed 7 bases and J shed 1 base, with 10 bases lying between them. Germline V CDR1 and CDR2: SNHLY, FYNNEI. The CDR3 totals 13 residues. In DNA, the CDR3 is TGTGCCAGCACGACACGGGGGAACACTGAAGCTTTCTTT. Its translation: CASTTRGNTEAFF.

This chain uses TRBV27 with TRBJ1-2, with TRBD1 matching over 7 bases. CDR1 is MNHEY and CDR2 is SMNVEV in the germline V gene (reference sequence). The CDR3 contains 16 residues. Losses at the gene ends were 0 bases for V and 4 bases for J; bases not matched to a gene: 8. CDR3 nucleotide sequence: TGTGCCAGCAGTTTATCTTGGGAAGGGGGCAGCTATGGCTACACCTTC. Its translation: CASSLSWEGGSYGYTF.

The gene calls are TRBV5-8 and TRBJ1-4; D remains unclear. Looked up from germline, CDR1 is SGHTS and CDR2 is YDEGEE. Trimming shortened V by 4 bases and J by 1 base, and 11 bases separated the two germline ends. This CDR3 comprises 15 residues. CDR3 residues: CASSLEGLTNEKLFF. CDR3 sequence (DNA): TGTGCCAGCAGCCTGGAAGGCCTAACTAATGAAAAACTGTTTTTT. Using reference TRBV5-8 and TRBJ1-4 for the parts outside the CDR3, the full variable domain is EAGVTQSPTHLIKTRGQQATLRCSPISGHTSVYWYQQALGLGLQFLLWYDEGEERNRGNFPPRFSGRQFPNYSSELNVNALELEDSALYLCASSLEGLTNEKLFFGSGTQLSVL.

The CDR3 here is CASTYGRRAEAFF. The CDR3 DNA reads as TGCGCCAGCACCTATGGACGGCGGGCTGAAGCTTTCTTT. J is TRBJ1-1 and V is TRBV5-1; D is uncertain. Per the germline V gene, CDR1 is SGHRS and CDR2 is YFSETQ. CDR3 size: 13 residues. Trimming cost V 6 bases and J 6 bases, with 15 bases left between them. The entire variable domain, with the rest obtained from reference TRBV5-1 and TRBJ1-1, is as follows: KAGVTQTPRYLIKTRGQQVTLSCSPISGHRSVSWYQQTPGQGLQFLFEYFSETQRNKGNFPGRFSGRQFSNSRSEMNVSTLELGDSALYLCASTYGRRAEAFFGQGTRLTVV.